This is a list of T cell receptor beta chains from one sample in a study of neoadjuvant nivolumab and ipilimumab in lung cancer. TCRdb's table, derived via immunoSEQ multiplex PCR, lists solely in-frame clones and lacks some. The sample records about 26,000 clones, 80% being singletons. The source material was peripheral blood, sampled before neoadjuvant nivolumab, alone or with ipilimumab. These TCRs come from an adult with non-small cell lung cancer. CDR3s include the opening cysteine and the closing phenylalanine or tryptophan. The D gene is left open where the match is weak. Clone size is not always given. Where it is, it says once, few, many or a class for expanded clones.

j_call d_call clone_size v_call cdr3_aa cdr3_nt
TRBJ1-5 - - TRBV18 CASSLGAGGNQPQHF TGTGCCAGCTCACTAGGAGCAGGCGGCAATCAGCCCCAGCATTTT
TRBJ2-2 TRBD2 - TRBV19 CASSTSGANTGELFF TGTGCCAGTAGTACTAGCGGGGCGAACACCGGGGAGCTGTTTTTT
TRBJ2-6 TRBD1 - TRBV6-5 CASSYGGTGGANVLTF TGTGCCAGCAGTTATGGAGGGACAGGCGGGGCCAACGTCCTGACTTTC
TRBJ1-2 - - TRBV5-4 CASSLVGSSYGYTF TGTGCCAGCAGCTTGGTGGGCAGTTCCTATGGCTACACCTTC
TRBJ1-1 - - TRBV5-1 CASSFMTGQANTEAFF TGCGCCAGCAGCTTTATGACCGGGCAGGCGAACACTGAAGCTTTCTTT
TRBJ2-7 - - TRBV2 CASVRDVNYEQYF TGTGCCAGCGTAAGGGACGTCAACTACGAGCAGTACTTC
TRBJ2-2 TRBD1 - TRBV5-5 CASSISGQLTGELFF TGTGCCAGCAGCATATCGGGACAGCTCACCGGGGAGCTGTTTTTT
TRBJ2-7 TRBD1 - TRBV6-4 CASSDASGRGPFPRNYEQYF TGTGCCAGCAGTGACGCGAGTGGCAGGGGGCCATTTCCACGAAACTACGAGCAGTACTTC
TRBJ2-7 - once TRBV11-3 CASSANGEQYF TGTGCCAGCAGCGCGAATGGGGAGCAGTACTTC
TRBJ1-2 - - TRBV9 CASSVVGGPYGYTF TGTGCCAGCAGCGTAGTGGGGGGACCCTATGGCTACACCTTC
TRBJ1-2 - - TRBV5-1 CASSDKTGPYGYTF TGCGCCAGCAGCGACAAGACAGGACCCTATGGCTACACCTTC
TRBJ1-3 - - TRBV18 CASSPEDSLIYF TGTGCCAGCTCACCAGAGGACAGCCTGATATATTTT
TRBJ1-5 - once TRBV29-1 CSAGNRPSNQPQHF TGCAGCGCCGGGAACCGACCTAGCAATCAGCCCCAGCATTTT
TRBJ2-5 - - TRBV5-4 CASSDGAGRRQETQYF TGTGCCAGCAGCGACGGGGCGGGGCGGCGCCAAGAGACCCAGTACTTC
TRBJ1-2 - - TRBV11-2 CASSLVKGPYGYTF TGTGCCAGCAGCTTAGTGAAGGGTCCCTATGGCTACACCTTC
TRBJ1-4 TRBD1 - TRBV18 CASSPSGGSGKLFF TGTGCCAGCTCACCGTCAGGGGGCAGTGGAAAACTGTTTTTT
TRBJ2-2 - - TRBV7-2 CASSLTGAANTGELFF TGTGCCAGCAGCTTAACGGGGGCGGCGAACACCGGGGAGCTGTTTTTT